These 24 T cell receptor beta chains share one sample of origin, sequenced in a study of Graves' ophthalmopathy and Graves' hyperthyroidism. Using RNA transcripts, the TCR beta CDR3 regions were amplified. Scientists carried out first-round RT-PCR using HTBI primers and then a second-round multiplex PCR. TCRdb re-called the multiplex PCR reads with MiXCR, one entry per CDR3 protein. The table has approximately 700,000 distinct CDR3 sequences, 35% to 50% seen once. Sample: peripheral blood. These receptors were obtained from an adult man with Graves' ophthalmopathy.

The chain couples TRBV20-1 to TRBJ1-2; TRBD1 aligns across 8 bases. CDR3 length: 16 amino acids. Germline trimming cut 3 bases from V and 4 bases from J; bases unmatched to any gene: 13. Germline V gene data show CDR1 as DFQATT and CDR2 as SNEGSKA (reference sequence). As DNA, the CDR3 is TGCAGTGCTAGTATCCCACGCCCCAGGGGGCTCTATGGCTACACCTTC. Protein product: CSASIPRPRGLYGYTF.

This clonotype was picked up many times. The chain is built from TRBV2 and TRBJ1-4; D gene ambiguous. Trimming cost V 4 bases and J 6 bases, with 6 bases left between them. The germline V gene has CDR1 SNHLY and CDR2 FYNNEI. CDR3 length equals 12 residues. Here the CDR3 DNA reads TGTGCCAGCAGTGTGCCAGATGAAAAACTGTTTTTT. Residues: CASSVPDEKLFF.

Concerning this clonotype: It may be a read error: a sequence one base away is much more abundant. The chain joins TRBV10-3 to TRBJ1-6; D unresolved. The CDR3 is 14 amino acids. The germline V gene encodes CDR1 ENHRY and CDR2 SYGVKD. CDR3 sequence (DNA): TGTGCCAGCAGTTTGGCCCATTTTAATTCACCCCTCCACTTT. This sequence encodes CASSLAHFNSPLHF.

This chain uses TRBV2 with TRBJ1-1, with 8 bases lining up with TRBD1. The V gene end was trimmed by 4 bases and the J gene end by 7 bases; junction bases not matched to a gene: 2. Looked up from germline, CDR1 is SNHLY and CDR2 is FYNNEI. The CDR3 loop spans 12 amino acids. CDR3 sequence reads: CASSVQGDEAFF. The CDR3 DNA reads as TGTGCCAGCAGTGTACAGGGGGATGAAGCTTTCTTT.

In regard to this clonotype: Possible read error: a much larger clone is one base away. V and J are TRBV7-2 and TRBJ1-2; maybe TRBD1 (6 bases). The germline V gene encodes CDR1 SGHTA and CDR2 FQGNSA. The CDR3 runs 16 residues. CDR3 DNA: TGTGCCAGGAGCTTAGTGGGGTCCACAGGGTACTATGGCTACACCTTC. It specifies CARSLVGSTGYYGYTF.

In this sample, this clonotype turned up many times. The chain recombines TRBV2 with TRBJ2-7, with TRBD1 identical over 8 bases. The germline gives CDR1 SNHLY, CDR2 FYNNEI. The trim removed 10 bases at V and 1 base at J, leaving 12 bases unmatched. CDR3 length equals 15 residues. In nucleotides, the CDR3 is TGTGCCATCAGACAGGGGTCAGGGCCTTCCTACGAGCAGTACTTC. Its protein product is CAIRQGSGPSYEQYF.

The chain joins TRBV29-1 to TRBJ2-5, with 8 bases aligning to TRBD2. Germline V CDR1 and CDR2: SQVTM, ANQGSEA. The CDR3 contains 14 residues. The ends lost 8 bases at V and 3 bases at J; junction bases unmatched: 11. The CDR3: CSSYSPAGEETQYF. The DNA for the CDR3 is TGCAGCAGTTACTCGCCAGCGGGGGAAGAGACCCAGTACTTC.

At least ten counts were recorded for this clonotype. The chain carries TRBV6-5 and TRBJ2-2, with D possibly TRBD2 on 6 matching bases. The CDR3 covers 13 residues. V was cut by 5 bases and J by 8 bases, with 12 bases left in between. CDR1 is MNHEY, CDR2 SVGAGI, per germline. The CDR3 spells CASSGGAAGELFF. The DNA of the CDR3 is TGTGCCAGCAGTGGAGGGGCTGCAGGGGAGCTGTTTTTT.

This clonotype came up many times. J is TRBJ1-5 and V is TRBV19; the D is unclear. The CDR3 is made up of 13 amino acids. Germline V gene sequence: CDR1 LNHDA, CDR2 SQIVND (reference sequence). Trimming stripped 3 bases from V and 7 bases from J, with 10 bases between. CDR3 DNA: TGTGCCAGTAGTATGGTCGGCTACCAGCCCCAGCATTTT. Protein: CASSMVGYQPQHF.

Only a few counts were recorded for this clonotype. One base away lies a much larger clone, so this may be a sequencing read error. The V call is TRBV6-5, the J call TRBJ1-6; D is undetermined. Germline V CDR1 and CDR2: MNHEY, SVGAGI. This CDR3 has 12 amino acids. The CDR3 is CAISEGGRPLHF. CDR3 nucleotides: TGTGCCATCAGTGAAGGCGGACGACCCCTCCACTTT.

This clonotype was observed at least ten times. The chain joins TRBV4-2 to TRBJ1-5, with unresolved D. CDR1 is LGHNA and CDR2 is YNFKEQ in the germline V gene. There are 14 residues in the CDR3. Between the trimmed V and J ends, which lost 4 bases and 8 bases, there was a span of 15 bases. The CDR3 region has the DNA TGTGCCAGCAGCCTAAACGGAGGCGAGGAGCCCCAGCATTTT. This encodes CASSLNGGEEPQHF.

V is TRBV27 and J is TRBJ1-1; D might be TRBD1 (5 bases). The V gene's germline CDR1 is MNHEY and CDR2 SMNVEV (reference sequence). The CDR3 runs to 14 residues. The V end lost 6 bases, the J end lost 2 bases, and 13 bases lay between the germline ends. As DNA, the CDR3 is TGTGCCAGCAGACCGACAGTGATTAACACTGAAGCTTTCTTT. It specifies CASRPTVINTEAFF.

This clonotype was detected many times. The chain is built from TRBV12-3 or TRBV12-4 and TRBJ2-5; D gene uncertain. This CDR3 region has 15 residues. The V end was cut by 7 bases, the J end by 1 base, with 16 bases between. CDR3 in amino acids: CASTLAEPPQETQYF. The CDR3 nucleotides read TGTGCCAGCACTTTGGCGGAGCCCCCCCAAGAGACCCAGTACTTC.

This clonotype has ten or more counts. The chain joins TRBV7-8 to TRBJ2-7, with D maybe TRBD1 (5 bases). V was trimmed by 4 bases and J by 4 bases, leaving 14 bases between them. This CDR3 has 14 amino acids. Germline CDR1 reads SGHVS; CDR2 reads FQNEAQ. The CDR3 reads CASSSPTVTYEQYF. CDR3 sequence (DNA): TGTGCCAGCAGCTCCCCGACAGTTACTTACGAGCAGTACTTC.

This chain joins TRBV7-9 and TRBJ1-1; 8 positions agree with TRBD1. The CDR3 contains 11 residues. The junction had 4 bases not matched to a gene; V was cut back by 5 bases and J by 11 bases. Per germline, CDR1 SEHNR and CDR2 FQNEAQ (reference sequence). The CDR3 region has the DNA TGTGCCAGCAGCAAGGACAGGGCGGCTTTCTTT. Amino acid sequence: CASSKDRAAFF. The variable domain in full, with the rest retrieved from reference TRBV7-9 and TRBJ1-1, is DTGVSQNPRHKITKRGQNVTFRCDPISEHNRLYWYRQTLGQGPEFLTYFQNEAQLEKSRLLSDRFSAERPKGSFSTLEIQRTEQGDSAMYLCASSKDRAAFFGQGTRLTVV.

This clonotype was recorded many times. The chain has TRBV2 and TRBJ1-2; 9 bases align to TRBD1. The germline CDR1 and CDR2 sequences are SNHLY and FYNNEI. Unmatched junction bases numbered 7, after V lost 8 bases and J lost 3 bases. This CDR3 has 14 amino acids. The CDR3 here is CASRPWDRDYGYTF. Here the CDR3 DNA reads TGTGCCAGCCGCCCTTGGGACAGGGACTATGGCTACACCTTC.

The CDR3 spells CASSKAGQVSEQYF. DNA for the CDR3: TGTGCCAGCAGCAAGGCGGGACAGGTATCCGAGCAGTACTTC. The gene calls are TRBV7-9 and TRBJ2-7; 8 nucleotides match TRBD1. The ends lost 5 bases at V and 6 bases at J; junction bases unmatched: 9. Germline CDR1 SEHNR, CDR2 FQNEAQ (reference sequence). The CDR3 covers 14 residues.

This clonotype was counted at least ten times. CDR3 DNA sequence: TGTGCCAGCAGTTCTACGGAGGGACCATATGGCTACACCTTC. It codes for CASSSTEGPYGYTF. This chain connects TRBV5-8 to TRBJ1-2; tentative D call: TRBD1 (5 bases). The CDR3 has 14 amino acids. With 5 bases removed from V and 5 bases from J, the gap between germline ends came to 16 bases. Germline CDR1 is SGHTS and CDR2 is YDEGEE.

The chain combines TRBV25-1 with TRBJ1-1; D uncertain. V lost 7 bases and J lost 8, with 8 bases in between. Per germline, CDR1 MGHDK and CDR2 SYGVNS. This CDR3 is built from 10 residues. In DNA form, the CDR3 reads TGTGCCAGCACGACGGGAGAAGCTTTCTTT. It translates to CASTTGEAFF. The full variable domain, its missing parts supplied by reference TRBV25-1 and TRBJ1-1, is EADIYQTPRYLVIGTGKKITLECSQTMGHDKMYWYQQDPGMELHLIHYSYGVNSTEKGDLSSESTVSRIRTEHFPLTLESARPSHTSQYLCASTTGEAFFGQGTRLTVV.

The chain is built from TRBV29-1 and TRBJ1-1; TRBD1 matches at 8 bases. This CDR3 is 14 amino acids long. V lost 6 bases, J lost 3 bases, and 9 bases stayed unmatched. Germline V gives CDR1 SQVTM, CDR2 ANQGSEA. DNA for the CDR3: TGCAGCGTAGATTCAGGGGGCATCGACACTGAAGCTTTCTTT. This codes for CSVDSGGIDTEAFF.

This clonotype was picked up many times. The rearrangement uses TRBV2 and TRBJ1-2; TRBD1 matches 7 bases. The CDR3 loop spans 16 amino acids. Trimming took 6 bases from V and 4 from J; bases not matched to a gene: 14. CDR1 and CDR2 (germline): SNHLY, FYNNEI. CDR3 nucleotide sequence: TGTGCCAGCAGAGCTAACCGGGACAGAAAAGCCTATGGCTACACCTTC. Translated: CASRANRDRKAYGYTF.

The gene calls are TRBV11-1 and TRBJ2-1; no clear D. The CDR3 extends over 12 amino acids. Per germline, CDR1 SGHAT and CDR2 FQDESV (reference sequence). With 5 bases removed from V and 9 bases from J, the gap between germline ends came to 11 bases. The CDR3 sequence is CASSDPSSEQFF. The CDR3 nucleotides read TGTGCCAGCAGCGATCCCTCGAGTGAGCAGTTCTTC.

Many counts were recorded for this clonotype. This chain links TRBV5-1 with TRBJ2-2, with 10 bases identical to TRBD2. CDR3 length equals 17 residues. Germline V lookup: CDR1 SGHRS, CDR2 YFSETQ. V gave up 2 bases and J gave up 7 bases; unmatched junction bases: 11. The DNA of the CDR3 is TGCGCCAGCAGCTTCCAATCTAGCGGGAGTCGGGTCGGGGAGCTGTTTTTT. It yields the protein CASSFQSSGSRVGELFF. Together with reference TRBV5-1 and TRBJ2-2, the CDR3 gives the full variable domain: KAGVTQTPRYLIKTRGQQVTLSCSPISGHRSVSWYQQTPGQGLQFLFEYFSETQRNKGNFPGRFSGRQFSNSRSEMNVSTLELGDSALYLCASSFQSSGSRVGELFFGEGSRLTVL.

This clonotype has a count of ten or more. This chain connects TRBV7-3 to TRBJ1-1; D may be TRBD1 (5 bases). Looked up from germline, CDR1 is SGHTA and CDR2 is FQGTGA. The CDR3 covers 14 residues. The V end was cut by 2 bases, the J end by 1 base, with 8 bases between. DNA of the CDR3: TGTGCCAGCAGCTTATCAGGGCAGAACACTGAAGCTTTCTTT. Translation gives CASSLSGQNTEAFF.